This is a list of T cell receptor beta chains from one sample in a study of cytomegalovirus exposure and HLA in healthy donors. Clones were sequenced by immunoSEQ multiplex PCR, and TCRdb holds only the in-frame ones, with some missing. The repertoire includes 150,000 to 200,000 clones, under 80% of them detected once, and under 3% sits in the top ten. Sequencing was performed on PBMCs. These receptors all stem from a man aged 40-50 years in good health and CMV-seronegative. Each CDR3 is given with its conserved first and last residue. The D gene is left open where the match is weak. Clone size, where shown, is once, few, many, or a class for clones that have expanded.

>TRBV5-1|-|TRBD2|TRBJ2-5
TGCGCCAGCAGCACGGACCCGCTAGGGACTAGCGGGGCGGAGACCCAGTACTTC
CASSTDPLGTSGAETQYF
>TRBV5-6|-|TRBD2|TRBJ2-3
TGTGCCAGCAGCTTTTCTTTAGCGGGGGGCCTCGCAGATACGCAGTATTTT
CASSFSLAGGLADTQYF
>TRBV5-6|-|TRBD1|TRBJ1-1
TGTGCCAGCAGCTCGTTACTACAGGGGGCGGTTGGGACTGAAGCTTTCTTT
CASSSLLQGAVGTEAFF
>TRBV5-1|few|-|TRBJ2-7
TGCGCCAGCGGTAAAGGGGGGGACTCTTACGAGCAGTACTTC
CASGKGGDSYEQYF
>TRBV7-6|-|-|TRBJ1-1
TGTGCCAGCAGCATTAGCGTGAACACTGAAGCTTTCTTT
CASSISVNTEAFF
>TRBV2|-|TRBD1|TRBJ1-5
TGTGCCAGCAGTGGGGACAGGGGTTTTTATCAGCCCCAGCATTTT
CASSGDRGFYQPQHF
>TRBV30|-|TRBD1|TRBJ2-5
TGTGCCTGGAGTAGGGCCCGGGACAGAAAAGAGACCCAGTACTTC
CAWSRARDRKETQYF
>TRBV5-6|-|TRBD2|TRBJ2-3
TGTGCCAGCGCTCCAAGGCTAGCGGGGAACACAGATACGCAGTATTTT
CASAPRLAGNTDTQYF
>TRBV15|-|TRBD1|TRBJ2-2
TGTGCCACCAGCAGAGTAAGGACAGGACACGGGGAGCTGTTTTTT
CATSRVRTGHGELFF
>TRBV5-8|-|TRBD1|TRBJ1-5
TGTGCCAGCAGCTTGTATAGCAGGGGGCATAGCAATCAGCCCCAGCATTTT
CASSLYSRGHSNQPQHF
>TRBV5-4|-|-|TRBJ1-5
TGTGCCAGCAGCTTCGACAGGAGCAATCAGCCCCAGCATTTT
CASSFDRSNQPQHF
>TRBV6-6|-|-|TRBJ1-1
TGTGCCAGCAGTAACCGACAGGATGGTAGAACTGAAGCTTTCTTT
CASSNRQDGRTEAFF
>TRBV7-6|-|TRBD2|TRBJ2-1
TGTGCCAGCAGCCTTGGTAGCGGGGTTAGTGGCGAGCAGTTCTTC
CASSLGSGVSGEQFF
>TRBV6-4|-|-|TRBJ2-3
TGTGCCAGCAGTGACTCCGAATGGAGTGAAGAGACAGATACGCAGTATTTT
CASSDSEWSEETDTQYF
>TRBV4-2|-|TRBD1|TRBJ1-2
TGTGCCAGCAGCCAAGATAAGGGGGCTGGGGGCTACACCTTC
CASSQDKGAGGYTF
>TRBV30|few|TRBD2|TRBJ2-1
TGTGCCTGGATATCACTAGCGGTTCAGTTCTTC
CAWISLAVQFF
>TRBV7-6|-|TRBD2|TRBJ2-3
TGTGCCAGCAGCTCCGGACTAGCAAAGTTTGATACGCAGTATTTT
CASSSGLAKFDTQYF
>TRBV7-9|-|-|TRBJ2-1
TGTGCCAGCAGCTCCGTTGCCTACAATGAGCAGTTCTTC
CASSSVAYNEQFF
>TRBV27|few|TRBD1|TRBJ1-3
TGTGCCAGCAGGCCAGGGACAGCGCGAAACACCATATATTTT
CASRPGTARNTIYF
>TRBV18|few|-|TRBJ1-4
TGTGCCAGCTCACAAGAAGCACGGACAGCACGTAATGAAAAACTGTTTTTT
CASSQEARTARNEKLFF
>TRBV27|-|-|TRBJ1-6
TGTGCCAGCAGTTTATCGGTGACTCAGGGTCGGGATTCACCCCTCCACTTT
CASSLSVTQGRDSPLHF
>TRBV5-1|-|-|TRBJ2-1
TGCGCCAGCAGCTTCCTGTCAGGGTCCAATGAGCAGTTCTTC
CASSFLSGSNEQFF
>TRBV30|-|-|TRBJ2-3
TGTGCCTGGCTAGGGGGGGCTAGCGGAGTTACTAGCACAGATACGCAGTATTTT
CAWLGGASGVTSTDTQYF
>TRBV10-3|few|TRBD1|TRBJ1-2
TGTGCCATCAGTGGCCGGGACAGGGGTCGATCTGGCTACACCTTC
CAISGRDRGRSGYTF
>TRBV9|-|TRBD1|TRBJ2-7
TGTGCCAGCAGCGTAGATGCAGGGGGCTACGAGCAGTACTTC
CASSVDAGGYEQYF
>TRBV6-4|-|-|TRBJ2-5
TGTGCCAGCAGTGACTCGTGCCTAGCGATGCAAGAGACCCAGTACTTC
CASSDSCLAMQETQYF
>TRBV30|-|TRBD1|TRBJ1-1
TGTGCCTGGTCAGCAGGGGGCGGTTTGACTGAAGCTTTCTTT
CAWSAGGGLTEAFF
>TRBV5-6|few|-|TRBJ1-4
TGTGCCAGCAGCCGAACCGGGAAAGACAATGAAAAACTGTTTTTT
CASSRTGKDNEKLFF
>TRBV5-5|-|-|TRBJ1-1
TGTGCCAGCAGCGGGACTACTGAAGCTTTCTTT
CASSGTTEAFF
>TRBV5-4|few|TRBD2|TRBJ2-1
TGTGCCAGCAGCAAAGCGGGGGCCCTTGACAATGAGCAGTTCTTC
CASSKAGALDNEQFF
>TRBV6-5|-|-|TRBJ2-3
TGTGCCAGCAGTTACCGGGGTAGCACAGATACGCAGTATTTT
CASSYRGSTDTQYF
>TRBV7-8|-|-|TRBJ1-2
TGTGCCAGCAGCTTAGGAGGGAACTATGGCTACACCTTC
CASSLGGNYGYTF
>TRBV6-6|few|TRBD1|TRBJ2-1
TGTGCCAGCAGTTACGCAGGGGGCGAATACAATGAGCAGTTCTTC
CASSYAGGEYNEQFF
>TRBV19|-|TRBD2|TRBJ2-2
TGTGCCAGTAACCATCCTAGCGGATCGAACACCGGGGAGCTGTTTTTT
CASNHPSGSNTGELFF
>TRBV5-4|-|TRBD2|TRBJ2-7
TGTGCCAGCAGCCTGGGTGGCGGAGCGGGGGATTACGAGCAGTACTTC
CASSLGGGAGDYEQYF
>TRBV6-4|-|-|TRBJ1-6
TGTGCCAGCAGCTATTTTTCAGGGCTTAATTCACCCCTCCACTTT
CASSYFSGLNSPLHF
>TRBV21-1|-|-|TRBJ2-7
TGTGCCAGCACCCAACTCCGGGACTCCTACGAGCAGTACTTC
CASTQLRDSYEQYF
>TRBV21-1|-|-|TRBJ1-1
TGTGCCAGCAGTCGGTACAGGAGGAACACTGAAGCTTTCTTT
CASSRYRRNTEAFF
>TRBV5-4|few|-|TRBJ1-1
TGTGCCAGCAGCTTGATAGAGAACACTGAAGCTTTCTTT
CASSLIENTEAFF
>TRBV7-9|-|TRBD1|TRBJ1-4
TGTTCCAGCAGCAGCCGGGACAGGGGGCAAAAACTGTTTTTT
CSSSSRDRGQKLFF
>TRBV30|-|-|TRBJ1-4
TGTGCCTGGAAACACCTGGGGGCCGGGCTTGGGGAAAAACTGTTTTTT
CAWKHLGAGLGEKLFF
>TRBV6-4|few|-|TRBJ2-2
TGTGCCAGCAGTGACCGATACCGACAGTCTCCGAACACCGGGGAGCTGTTTTTT
CASSDRYRQSPNTGELFF
>TRBV11-2|few|-|TRBJ1-5
TGTGCCAGCAGCTTAGGGTCAGGGCGGGGGCATCAGCCCCAGCATTTT
CASSLGSGRGHQPQHF
>TRBV6-6|-|-|TRBJ1-2
TGTGCCAGCAGTCTGCTATCGACAGATTACTATGGCTACACCTTC
CASSLLSTDYYGYTF
>TRBV12-5|-|TRBD2|TRBJ2-7
TGTGCTAGTGACCACCCTCGAGCGGGGCCCTACGAGCAGTACTTC
CASDHPRAGPYEQYF